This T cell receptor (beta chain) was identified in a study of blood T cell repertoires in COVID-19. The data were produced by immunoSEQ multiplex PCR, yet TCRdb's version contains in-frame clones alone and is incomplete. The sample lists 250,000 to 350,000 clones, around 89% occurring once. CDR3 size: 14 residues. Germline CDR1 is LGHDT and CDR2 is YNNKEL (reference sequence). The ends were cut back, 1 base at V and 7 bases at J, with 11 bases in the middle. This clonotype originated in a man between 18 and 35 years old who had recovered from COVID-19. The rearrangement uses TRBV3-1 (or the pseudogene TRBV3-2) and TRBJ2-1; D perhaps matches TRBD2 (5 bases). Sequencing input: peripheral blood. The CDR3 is CASSQAGNGNEQFF. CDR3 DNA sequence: TGTGCCAGCAGCCAAGCCGGGAATGGGAATGAGCAGTTCTTC.